The clone carrying this T cell receptor (beta chain) was detected only a few times. No antigen is known for it. The data stem from a study of cytomegalovirus exposure and HLA in healthy donors. Points from the study as a whole: Later work showed greater clonal expansion in HLA-associated TCR beta chains than in equally common others. In a later analysis, TCR beta V- and J-gene trimming showed a link to a missense DCLRE1C variant. Compared with the roughly 670-donor mean, an Asian-associated ancestry cluster reportedly had fewer N-insertions, according to a later analysis.

The CDR3 is 16 amino acids. The V gene lost 4 bases and the J gene lost 0 bases, with 13 bases spanning the gap. Germline values: CDR1 GTSNPN, CDR2 SVGIG (reference sequence). The primer mix had 60 Vbeta and 13 Jbeta primers. TCRdb keeps only in-frame clones here, not all; method: immunoSEQ multiplex PCR. The profile shows 100,000 to 150,000 clones, over 15% of them singletons. Sequencing used PBMCs. The TCR was taken from a female donor in good health and CMV-seropositive. This sequence joins TRBV30 and TRBJ2-6; D perhaps matches TRBD1 (7 bases). CDR3 bases: TGTGCCTGGAAGGAGGGGGCGCGCTCTGGGGCCAACGTCCTGACTTTC. This encodes CAWKEGARSGANVLTF.